The clone carrying this T cell receptor beta chain was observed a few times. The germline V gene encodes CDR1 LGHDT and CDR2 YNNKEL (reference sequence). CDR3 length: 11 residues. With 2 bases removed from V and 9 bases from J, the gap between germline ends came to 8 bases. Patients from Seattle were sampled longitudinally, starting during active infection. In the study's own analysis: Amplifying reference gene primers gave estimates of nucleated cell counts. Profiling relied on immunoSEQ multiplex PCR, and the TCRdb table lists in-frame clones only, not all of them. Clonal size and the V and J genes are those of that table, whereas D and trimming came from the DNA. Among more than 150,000 clones listed, roughly 76% were seen once. This entry comes from a study of blood T cell repertoires in COVID-19. Study overall: Material from acute and convalescent COVID-19 was sourced from the United States, Italy and Spain. PBMCs, B-cell-depleted T cells, or T cells were the source of the cDNA or gDNA that made up the material.

The TCR was taken from a woman of 80 years or more with COVID-19, enrolled during active disease. J is TRBJ2-7 and V is TRBV3-1 (or the pseudogene TRBV3-2); no definite D call. The material sequenced was peripheral blood. This chain's CDR3 is CASSQRRLQYF. DNA of the CDR3: TGTGCCAGCAGCCAAAGGCGGCTGCAGTACTTC.